This TCR beta chain originates from a study of T cells after yellow fever vaccination. Study context: SMART-Seq v4 Ultra Low Input prepared libraries from low-cell fractions.

TCRdb re-analysed the 5' RACE reads in MiXCR, keeping a single row per CDR3 protein. Found here are some 290,000 distinct CDR3 sequences, around 10% of them singletons; the top ten hold about 3%. Germline CDR1 reads LNHDA; CDR2 reads SQIVND (reference sequence). The CDR3 is 11 residues long. Trimming took 6 bases from V and 2 from J, leaving 5 bases between them. The receptor was isolated from a young man who received the YFV17D yellow fever vaccine. The chain is built from TRBV19 and TRBJ2-7; D remains unclear. The specimen comprised CD4+ T cells sorted from PBMCs, sampled 45 days after the yellow fever booster vaccination. Written as DNA, the CDR3 is TGTGCCAGTAGGAATACCTACGAGCAGTACTTC. Its protein product is CASRNTYEQYF. Supplemented by reference TRBV19 and TRBJ2-7, the full variable domain reads DGGITQSPKYLFRKEGQNVTLSCEQNLNHDAMYWYRQDPGQGLRLIYYSQIVNDFQKGDIAEGYSVSREKKESFPLTVTSAQKNPTAFYLCASRNTYEQYFGPGTRLTVT.